This TCR beta chain was sequenced for a study of blood T cell repertoires in COVID-19. Study in general: Researchers got acute and convalescent COVID-19 samples from the United States, Italy and Spain.

In the authors' methods: It was from reference gene primer amplification that nucleated cell counts were estimated. Measured with immunoSEQ multiplex PCR; TCRdb has only the in-frame clones, and not every one. V and J calls plus clone size are reproduced from that table; the DNA served to infer D and trimming. The sample has 250,000 to 350,000 clones; roughly four fifths are singletons. The CDR3 consists of 14 residues. In germline, CDR1 is LNHDA, CDR2 SQIVND (reference sequence). With 4 bases clipped from V and 5 bases from J, the junction kept 5 bases outside the gene matches. Enrolment of Seattle patients took place during active infection, and they were followed longitudinally.

The V call is TRBV19, the J call TRBJ2-7; 10 nucleotides match TRBD2. The clonotype originates from a person aged 65-85 years with COVID-19, enrolled during active disease. The specimen was peripheral blood. DNA of the CDR3: TGTGCCAGTAGTAATAGCGGGGGGCCAAACGAGCAGTACTTC. It specifies CASSNSGGPNEQYF.